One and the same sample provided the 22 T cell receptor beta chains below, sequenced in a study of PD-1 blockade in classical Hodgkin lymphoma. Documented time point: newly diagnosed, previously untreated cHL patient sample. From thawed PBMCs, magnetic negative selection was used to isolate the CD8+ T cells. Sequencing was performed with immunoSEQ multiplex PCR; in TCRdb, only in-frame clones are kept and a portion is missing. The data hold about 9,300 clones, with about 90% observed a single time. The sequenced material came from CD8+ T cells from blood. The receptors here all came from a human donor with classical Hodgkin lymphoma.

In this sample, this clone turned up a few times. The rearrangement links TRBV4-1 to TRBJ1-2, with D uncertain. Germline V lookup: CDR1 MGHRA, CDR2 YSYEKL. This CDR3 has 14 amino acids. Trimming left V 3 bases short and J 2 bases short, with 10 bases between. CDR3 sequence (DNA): TGCGCCAGCAGCCACGAGAGGTTAAACTATGGCTACACCTTC. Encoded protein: CASSHERLNYGYTF.

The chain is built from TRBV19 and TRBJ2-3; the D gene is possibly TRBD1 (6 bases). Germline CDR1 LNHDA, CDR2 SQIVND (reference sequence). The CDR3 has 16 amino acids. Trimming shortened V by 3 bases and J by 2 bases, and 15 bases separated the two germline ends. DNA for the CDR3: TGTGCCAGTAGTATCCAAATCAGGGGACCCACAGATACGCAGTATTTT. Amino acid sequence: CASSIQIRGPTDTQYF.

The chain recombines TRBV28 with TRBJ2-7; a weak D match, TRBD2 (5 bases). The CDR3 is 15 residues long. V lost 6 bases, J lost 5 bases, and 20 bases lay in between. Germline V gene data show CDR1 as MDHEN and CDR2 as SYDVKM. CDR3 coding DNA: TGTGCCAGCAGGGATCCCGGGCCTAGGAGGCACGAGCAGTACTTC. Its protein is CASRDPGPRRHEQYF.

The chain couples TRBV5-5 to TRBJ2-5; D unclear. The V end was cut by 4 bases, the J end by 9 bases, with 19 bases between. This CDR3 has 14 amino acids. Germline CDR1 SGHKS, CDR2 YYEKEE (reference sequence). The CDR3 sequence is CASSTTPEAPAQYF. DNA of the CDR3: TGTGCCAGCAGCACCACGCCCGAGGCGCCGGCCCAGTACTTC.

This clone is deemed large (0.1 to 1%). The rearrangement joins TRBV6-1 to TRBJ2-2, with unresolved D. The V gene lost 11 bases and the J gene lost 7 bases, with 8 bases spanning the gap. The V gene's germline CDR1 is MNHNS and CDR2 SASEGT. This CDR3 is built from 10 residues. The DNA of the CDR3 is TGTGCCTCCGAAGGCGGGGAGCTGTTTTTT. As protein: CASEGGELFF.

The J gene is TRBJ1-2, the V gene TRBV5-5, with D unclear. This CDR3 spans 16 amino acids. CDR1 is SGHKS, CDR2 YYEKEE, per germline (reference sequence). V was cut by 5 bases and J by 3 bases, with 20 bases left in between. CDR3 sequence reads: CASRPTLTLGDYGYTF. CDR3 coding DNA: TGTGCCAGCAGACCAACACTGACCCTGGGAGACTATGGCTACACCTTC. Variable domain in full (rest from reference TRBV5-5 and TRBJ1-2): DAGVTQSPTHLIKTRGQQVTLRCSPISGHKSVSWYQQVLGQGPQFIFQYYEKEERGRGNFPDRFSARQFPNYSSELNVNALLLGDSALYLCASRPTLTLGDYGYTFGSGTRLTVV.

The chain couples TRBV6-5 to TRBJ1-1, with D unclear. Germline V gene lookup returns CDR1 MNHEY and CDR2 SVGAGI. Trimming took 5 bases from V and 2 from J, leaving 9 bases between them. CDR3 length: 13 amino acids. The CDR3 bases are TGTGCCAGCAGTAGATGGGTCAACACTGAAGCTTTCTTT. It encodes CASSRWVNTEAFF.

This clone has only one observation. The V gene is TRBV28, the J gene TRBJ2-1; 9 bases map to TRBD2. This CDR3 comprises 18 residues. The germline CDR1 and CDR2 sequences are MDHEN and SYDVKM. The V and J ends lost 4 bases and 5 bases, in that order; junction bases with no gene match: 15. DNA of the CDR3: TGTGCCAGCAGTTCACCTTCGTCCCTAAGCGGGAGGAACAATGAGCAGTTCTTC. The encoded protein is CASSSPSSLSGRNNEQFF.

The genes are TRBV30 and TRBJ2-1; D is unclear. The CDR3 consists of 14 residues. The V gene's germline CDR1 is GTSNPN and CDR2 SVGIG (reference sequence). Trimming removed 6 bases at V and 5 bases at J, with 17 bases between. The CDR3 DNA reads TGTGCCTGTTCAAGACACCGGGCTGACAATGAGCAGTTCTTC. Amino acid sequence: CACSRHRADNEQFF.

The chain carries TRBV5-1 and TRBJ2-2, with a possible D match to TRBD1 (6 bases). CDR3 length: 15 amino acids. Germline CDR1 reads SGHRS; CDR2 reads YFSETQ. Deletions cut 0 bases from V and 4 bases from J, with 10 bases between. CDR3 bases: TGCGCCAGCAGCTTGGGGGGGCCCGGCACCGGGGAGCTGTTTTTT. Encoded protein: CASSLGGPGTGELFF.

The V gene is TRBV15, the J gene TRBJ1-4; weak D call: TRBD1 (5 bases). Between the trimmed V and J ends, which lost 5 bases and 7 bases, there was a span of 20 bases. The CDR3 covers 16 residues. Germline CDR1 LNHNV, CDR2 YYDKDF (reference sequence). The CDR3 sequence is CATSRTRGSLSEKLFF. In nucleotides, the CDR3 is TGTGCCACCAGCCGAACTAGGGGCAGCCTATCTGAAAAACTGTTTTTT.

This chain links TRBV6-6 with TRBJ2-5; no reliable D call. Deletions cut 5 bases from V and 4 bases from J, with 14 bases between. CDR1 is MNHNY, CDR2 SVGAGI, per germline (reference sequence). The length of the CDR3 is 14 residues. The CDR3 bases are TGTGCCAGCAGTGCTCTTTCCGTAGGAGAGACCCAGTACTTC. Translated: CASSALSVGETQYF.

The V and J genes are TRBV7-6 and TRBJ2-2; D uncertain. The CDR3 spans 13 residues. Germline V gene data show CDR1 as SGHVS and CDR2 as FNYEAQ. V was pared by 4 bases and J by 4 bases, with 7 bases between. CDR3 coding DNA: TGTGCCAGCAGCTACAGTGGCACCGGGGAGCTGTTTTTT. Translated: CASSYSGTGELFF.

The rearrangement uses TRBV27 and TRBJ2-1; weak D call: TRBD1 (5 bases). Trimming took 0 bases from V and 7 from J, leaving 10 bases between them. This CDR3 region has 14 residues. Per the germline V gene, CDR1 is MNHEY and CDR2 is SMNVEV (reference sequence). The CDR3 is CASSLSGVNNEQFF. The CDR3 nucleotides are TGTGCCAGCAGTTTATCAGGGGTAAATAATGAGCAGTTCTTC.

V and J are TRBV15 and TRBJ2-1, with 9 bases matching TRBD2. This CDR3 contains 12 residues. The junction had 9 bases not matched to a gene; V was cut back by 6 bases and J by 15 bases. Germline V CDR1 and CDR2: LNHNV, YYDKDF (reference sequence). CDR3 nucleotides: TGTGCCACCAGGGAATCCGGGACTAGCCGGTTCTTC. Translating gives CATRESGTSRFF.

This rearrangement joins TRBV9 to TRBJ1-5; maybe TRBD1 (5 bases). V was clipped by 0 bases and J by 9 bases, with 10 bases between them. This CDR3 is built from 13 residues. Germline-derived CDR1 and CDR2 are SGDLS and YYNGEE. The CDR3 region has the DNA TGTGCCAGCAGCGTAGGGGGGGTAGTGCCCCAGCATTTT. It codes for CASSVGGVVPQHF.

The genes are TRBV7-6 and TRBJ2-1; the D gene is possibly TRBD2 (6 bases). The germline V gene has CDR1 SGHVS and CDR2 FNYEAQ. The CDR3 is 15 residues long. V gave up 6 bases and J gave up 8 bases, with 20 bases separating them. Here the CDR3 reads CASSLGGPTGDEQFF. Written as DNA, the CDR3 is TGTGCCAGCAGTTTGGGCGGCCCAACGGGGGATGAGCAGTTCTTC.

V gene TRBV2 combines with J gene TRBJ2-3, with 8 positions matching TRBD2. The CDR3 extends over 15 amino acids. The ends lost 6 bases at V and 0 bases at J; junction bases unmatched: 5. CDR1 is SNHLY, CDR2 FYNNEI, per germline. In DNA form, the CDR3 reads TGTGCCAGCAGGGCTAGCGGGCCTAGCACAGATACGCAGTATTTT. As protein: CASRASGPSTDTQYF.

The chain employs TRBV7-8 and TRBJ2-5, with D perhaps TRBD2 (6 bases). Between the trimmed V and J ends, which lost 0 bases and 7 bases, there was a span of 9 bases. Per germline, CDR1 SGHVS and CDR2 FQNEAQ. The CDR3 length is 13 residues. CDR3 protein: CASSLAPGGTQYF. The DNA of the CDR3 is TGTGCCAGCAGCTTAGCCCCCGGGGGGACCCAGTACTTC. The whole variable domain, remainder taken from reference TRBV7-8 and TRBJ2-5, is GAGVSQSPRYKVAKRGQDVALRCDPISGHVSLFWYQQALGQGPEFLTYFQNEAQLDKSGLPSDRFFAERPEGSVSTLKIQRTQQEDSAVYLCASSLAPGGTQYFGPGTRLLVL.

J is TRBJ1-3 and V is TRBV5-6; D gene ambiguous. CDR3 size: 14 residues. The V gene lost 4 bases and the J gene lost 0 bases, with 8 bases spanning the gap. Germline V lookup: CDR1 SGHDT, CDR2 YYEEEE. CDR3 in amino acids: CASSPLPSGNTIYF. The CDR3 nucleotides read TGTGCCAGCAGCCCCCTCCCCTCTGGAAACACCATATATTTT. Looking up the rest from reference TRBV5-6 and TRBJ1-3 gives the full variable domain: DAGVTQSPTHLIKTRGQQVTLRCSPKSGHDTVSWYQQALGQGPQFIFQYYEEEERQRGNFPDRFSGHQFPNYSSELNVNALLLGDSALYLCASSPLPSGNTIYFGEGSWLTVV.

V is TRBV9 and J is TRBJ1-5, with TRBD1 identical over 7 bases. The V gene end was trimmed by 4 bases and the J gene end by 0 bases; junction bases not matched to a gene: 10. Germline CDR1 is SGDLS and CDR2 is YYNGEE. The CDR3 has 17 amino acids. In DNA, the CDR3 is TGTGCCAGCAGCTCGTCGGACAGGCCCTATAGCAATCAGCCCCAGCATTTT. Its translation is CASSSSDRPYSNQPQHF.

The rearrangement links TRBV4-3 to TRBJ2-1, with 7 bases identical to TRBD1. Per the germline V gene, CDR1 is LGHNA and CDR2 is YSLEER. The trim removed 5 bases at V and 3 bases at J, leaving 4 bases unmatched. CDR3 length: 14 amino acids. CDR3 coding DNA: TGCGCCAGCAGCGACGGGACAGTCTACAATGAGCAGTTCTTC. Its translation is CASSDGTVYNEQFF.